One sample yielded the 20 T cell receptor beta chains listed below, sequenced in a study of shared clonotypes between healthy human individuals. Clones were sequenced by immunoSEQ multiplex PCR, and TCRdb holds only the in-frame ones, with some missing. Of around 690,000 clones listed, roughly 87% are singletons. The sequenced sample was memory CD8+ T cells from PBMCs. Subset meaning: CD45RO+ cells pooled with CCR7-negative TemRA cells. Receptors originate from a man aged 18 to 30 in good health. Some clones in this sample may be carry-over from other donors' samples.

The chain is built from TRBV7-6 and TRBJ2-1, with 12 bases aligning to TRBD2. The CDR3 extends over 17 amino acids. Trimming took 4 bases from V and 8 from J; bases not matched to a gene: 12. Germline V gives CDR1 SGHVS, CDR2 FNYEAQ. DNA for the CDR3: TGTGCCAGCAGCTCCTACCGTCTACTAGCGGGGGGTGATGAGCAGTTCTTC. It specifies CASSSYRLLAGGDEQFF.

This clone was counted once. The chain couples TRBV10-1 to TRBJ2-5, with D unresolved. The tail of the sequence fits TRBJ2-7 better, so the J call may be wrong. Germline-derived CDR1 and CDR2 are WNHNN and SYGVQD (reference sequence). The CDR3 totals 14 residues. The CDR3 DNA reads TGCGCCAGCAGTGAGGTTGGTAGTCAACACGAGCAGTACTTC. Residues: CASSEVGSQHEQYF.

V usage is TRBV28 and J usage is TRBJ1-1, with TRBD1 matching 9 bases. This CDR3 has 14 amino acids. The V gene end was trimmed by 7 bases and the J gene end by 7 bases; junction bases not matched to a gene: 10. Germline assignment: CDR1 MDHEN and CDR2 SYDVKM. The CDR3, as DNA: TGTGCCAGCAAGAGAACAGGGACAGGGAATGAAGCTTTCTTT. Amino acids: CASKRTGTGNEAFF.

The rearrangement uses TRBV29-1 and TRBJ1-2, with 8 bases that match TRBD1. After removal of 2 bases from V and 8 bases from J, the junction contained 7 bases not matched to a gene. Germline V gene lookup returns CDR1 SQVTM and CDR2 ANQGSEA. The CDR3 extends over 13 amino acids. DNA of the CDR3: TGCAGCGTTGAACTTCAGGGGGCGGGCGGCTACACCTTC. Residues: CSVELQGAGGYTF.

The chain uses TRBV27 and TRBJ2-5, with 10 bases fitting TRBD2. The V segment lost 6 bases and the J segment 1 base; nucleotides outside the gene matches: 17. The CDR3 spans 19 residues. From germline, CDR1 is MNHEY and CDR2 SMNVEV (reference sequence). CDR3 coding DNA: TGTGCCAGCAGCCACACTTACTTAACCGGACTAGCGGTCCAAGAGACCCAGTACTTC. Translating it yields CASSHTYLTGLAVQETQYF.

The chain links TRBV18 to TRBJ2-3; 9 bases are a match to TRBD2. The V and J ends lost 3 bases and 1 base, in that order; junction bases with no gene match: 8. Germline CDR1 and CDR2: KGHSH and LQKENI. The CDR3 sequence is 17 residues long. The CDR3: CASSPEEIAGGTDTQYF. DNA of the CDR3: TGTGCCAGCTCACCCGAGGAAATAGCGGGAGGCACAGATACGCAGTATTTT. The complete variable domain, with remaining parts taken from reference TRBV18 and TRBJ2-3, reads NAGVMQNPRHLVRRRGQEARLRCSPMKGHSHVYWYRQLPEEGLKFMVYLQKENIIDESGMPKERFSAEFPKEGPSILRIQQVVRGDSAAYFCASSPEEIAGGTDTQYFGPGTRLTVL.

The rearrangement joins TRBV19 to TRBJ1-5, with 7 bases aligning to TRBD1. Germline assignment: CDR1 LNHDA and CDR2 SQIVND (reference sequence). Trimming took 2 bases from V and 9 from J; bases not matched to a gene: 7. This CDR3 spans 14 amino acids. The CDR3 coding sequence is TGTGCCAGTAGTATACCTCTCGCAGGGGGGCCCCAGCATTTT. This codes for CASSIPLAGGPQHF.

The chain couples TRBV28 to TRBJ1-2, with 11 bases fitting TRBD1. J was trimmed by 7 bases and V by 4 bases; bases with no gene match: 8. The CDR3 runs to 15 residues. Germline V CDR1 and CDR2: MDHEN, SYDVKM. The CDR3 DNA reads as TGTGCCAGCAGTTCCCTCGGGACAGGGGGTTCTGGCTACACCTTC. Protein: CASSSLGTGGSGYTF.

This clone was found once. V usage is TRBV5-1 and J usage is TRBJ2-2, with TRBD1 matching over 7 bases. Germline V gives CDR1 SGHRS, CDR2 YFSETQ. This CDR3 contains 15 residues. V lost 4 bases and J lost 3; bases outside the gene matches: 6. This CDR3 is CASSPDRAYTGELFF. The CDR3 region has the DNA TGCGCCAGCAGCCCCGACAGGGCTTACACCGGGGAGCTGTTTTTT. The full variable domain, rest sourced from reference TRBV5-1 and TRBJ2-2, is KAGVTQTPRYLIKTRGQQVTLSCSPISGHRSVSWYQQTPGQGLQFLFEYFSETQRNKGNFPGRFSGRQFSNSRSEMNVSTLELGDSALYLCASSPDRAYTGELFFGEGSRLTVL.

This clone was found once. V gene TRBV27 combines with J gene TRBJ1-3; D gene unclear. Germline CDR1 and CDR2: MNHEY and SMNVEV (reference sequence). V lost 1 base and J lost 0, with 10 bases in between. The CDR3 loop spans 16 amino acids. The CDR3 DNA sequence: TGTGCCAGCAGTTTATTTGGGCGGAGCTCTGGAAACACCATATATTTT. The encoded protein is CASSLFGRSSGNTIYF.

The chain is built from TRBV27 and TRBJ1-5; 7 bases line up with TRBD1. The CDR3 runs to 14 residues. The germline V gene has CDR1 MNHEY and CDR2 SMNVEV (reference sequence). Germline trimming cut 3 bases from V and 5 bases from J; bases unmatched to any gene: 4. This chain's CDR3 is CASSFQGEHQPQHF. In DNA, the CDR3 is TGTGCCAGCAGTTTTCAGGGGGAGCATCAGCCCCAGCATTTT.

This CDR3 reads CASRESQGTGELFF. DNA of the CDR3: TGTGCCAGCAGAGAGTCACAGGGGACCGGGGAGCTGTTTTTT. This chain uses TRBV6-1 with TRBJ2-2, with TRBD1 matching over 7 bases. The CDR3 is 14 amino acids. With V trimmed by 6 bases and J by 5 bases, 6 bases remained unmatched. The germline V gene encodes CDR1 MNHNS and CDR2 SASEGT.

The CDR3 DNA sequence: TGTGCCAGCAGCTTAGACCCCGTGGGAGGGGAGGGCACCGGGGAGCTGTTTTTT. It translates to CASSLDPVGGEGTGELFF. The chain employs TRBV13 and TRBJ2-2; 7 positions match TRBD2. The CDR3 totals 18 residues. Germline values: CDR1 PRHDT, CDR2 FYEKMQ (reference sequence). J was trimmed by 4 bases and V by 1 base; bases with no gene match: 12.

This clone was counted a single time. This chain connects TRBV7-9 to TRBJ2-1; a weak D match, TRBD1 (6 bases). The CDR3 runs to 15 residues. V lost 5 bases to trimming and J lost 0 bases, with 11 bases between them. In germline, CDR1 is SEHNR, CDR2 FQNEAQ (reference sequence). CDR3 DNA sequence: TGTGCCAGCAGCCGAGTGACAGGCTCCTACAATGAGCAGTTCTTC. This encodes CASSRVTGSYNEQFF.

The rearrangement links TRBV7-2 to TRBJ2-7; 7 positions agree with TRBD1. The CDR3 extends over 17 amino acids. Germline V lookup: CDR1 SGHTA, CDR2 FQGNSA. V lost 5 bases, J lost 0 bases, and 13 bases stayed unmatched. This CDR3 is CASSPRPTRDSSYEQYF. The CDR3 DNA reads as TGTGCCAGCAGCCCGAGGCCGACCCGGGACAGCTCCTACGAGCAGTACTTC.

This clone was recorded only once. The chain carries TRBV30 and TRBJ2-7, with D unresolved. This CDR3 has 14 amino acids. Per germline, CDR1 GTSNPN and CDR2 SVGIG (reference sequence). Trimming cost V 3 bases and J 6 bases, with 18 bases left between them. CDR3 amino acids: CAWRAQESGIEQYF. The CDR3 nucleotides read TGTGCCTGGAGAGCCCAGGAGTCTGGGATCGAGCAGTACTTC.

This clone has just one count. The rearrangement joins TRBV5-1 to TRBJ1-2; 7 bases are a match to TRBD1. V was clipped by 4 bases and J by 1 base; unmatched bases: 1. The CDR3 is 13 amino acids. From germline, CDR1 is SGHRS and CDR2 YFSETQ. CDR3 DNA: TGCGCCAGCAGCCCAGGGGGTAACTATGGCTACACCTTC. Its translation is CASSPGGNYGYTF. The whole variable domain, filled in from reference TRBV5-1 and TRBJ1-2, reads KAGVTQTPRYLIKTRGQQVTLSCSPISGHRSVSWYQQTPGQGLQFLFEYFSETQRNKGNFPGRFSGRQFSNSRSEMNVSTLELGDSALYLCASSPGGNYGYTFGSGTRLTVV.

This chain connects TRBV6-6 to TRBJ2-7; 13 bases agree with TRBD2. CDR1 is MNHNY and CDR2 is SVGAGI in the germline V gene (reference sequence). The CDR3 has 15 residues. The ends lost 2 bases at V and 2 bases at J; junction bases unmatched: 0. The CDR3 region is CASSYGLAGAYEQYF. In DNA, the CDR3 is TGTGCCAGCAGTTACGGACTAGCGGGAGCCTACGAGCAGTACTTC.

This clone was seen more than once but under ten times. The CDR3 DNA is TGTGCCAGCAGCCCGAGGGGGGACGGCAGAGAAGAGACCCAGTACTTC. Translation gives CASSPRGDGREETQYF. The chain recombines TRBV9 with TRBJ2-5; D assignment may be TRBD1 or TRBD2 (6 bases each). The V end was cut by 4 bases, the J end by 3 bases, with 19 bases between. This CDR3 has 16 amino acids. Germline assignment: CDR1 SGDLS and CDR2 YYNGEE.

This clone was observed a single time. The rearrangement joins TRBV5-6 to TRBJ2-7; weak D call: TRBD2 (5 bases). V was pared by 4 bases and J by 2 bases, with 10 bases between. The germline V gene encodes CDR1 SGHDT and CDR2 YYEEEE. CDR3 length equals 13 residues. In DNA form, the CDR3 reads TGTGCCAGCAGCAGGACTGGAACCTACGAGCAGTACTTC. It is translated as CASSRTGTYEQYF.